This TCR beta chain derives from a study of neurological immune-mediated disorders. Of note for this clonotype: Its antigen is still unknown.

TCRdb re-called the 5' RACE reads through MiXCR, storing one row per CDR3 protein. Of 66,000 or so distinct CDR3 sequences listed, 4.5% to 5.5% are singletons. The CDR3 contains 12 residues. Germline values: CDR1 DFQATT, CDR2 SNEGSKA (reference sequence). V shed 6 bases, J shed 7 bases, and the junction held 5 bases outside the gene matches. The study's findings and limits: The multiple sclerosis repertoire cluster was not associated with any clinical or MRI feature, with the authors stating that larger cohorts are needed. The highest TCR clonal expansion occurred in HTLV-1-associated myelopathy; multiple sclerosis fell below healthy controls.

The V and J genes are TRBV20-1 and TRBJ2-1; 8 bases align to TRBD1. Sample: PBMCs. This clonotype originated in a man aged 25-45 years with multiple sclerosis. As DNA, the CDR3 is TGCAGTGCCTCGGACAGGGTGAATGAGCAGTTCTTC. Protein sequence: CSASDRVNEQFF.